The source of this T cell receptor (beta chain) is a study of radiation and T cells in renal cell carcinoma (dated by TCRdb to between 2020 and 2021). Concerning the study at large: In total, fewer than 55 samples, comprising around 26 tumors and some 27 peripheral blood samples, were subjected to TCR beta sequencing. In the 53 samples combined, some 4,000,000 unique CDR3 nucleotide sequences were found, encoding roughly 3,000,000 unique CDR3 amino acid sequences.

The immunoSEQ kit was used, according to the manufacturer's recommendations, to generate TCR beta libraries from genomic DNA. For library preparation, a first multiplex PCR was performed with proprietary primers, followed by a second PCR in which unique barcodes were added, and bead cleanups were performed after each round. Each sample batch included a kit-provided positive control reaction and a negative control reaction. The final libraries were assessed on an Agilent 4200 TapeStation D1000 ScreenTape, pooled by volume, and quantified by qPCR. Sequencing was performed on an Illumina NextSeq500 using a MidOutput 150-cycle cartridge, with 156 Read1 cycles, 15 Index1 cycles, and the kit custom primers. The pooled library was loaded at approximately 0.99 pM, and roughly 20% PhiX control was spiked in. As for how the authors treated the data: Vendor-processed data were analyzed in R, and a clonotype was defined as all T cells sharing the same CDR3 nucleotide sequence. In the clone abundance analyses, frequencies were normalized to the 10,000 most abundant clones in each sample. Public T cell clones, which averaged fewer than five per sample, were removed prior to analysis. The dominant motif analysis was done with ImmunoMap using the PAM10 matrix, a gap penalty of 30, and a homology threshold of 0.3, and motifs with a cumulative frequency of at least 0.01 were considered dominant. An abundance difference of at least 32-fold between compartments was the criterion for calling clonotypes tumor-enriched or baseline blood-enriched. Tumor-blood repertoire similarity was measured with the Baroni-Urbani and Buser coefficient, and group comparisons used two-tailed Wilcoxon tests in R. The table was pulled from immuneACCESS by TCRdb, which kept in-frame rearrangements only. Such tables lose some clones; where checked, under half of the loss comes from unresolved V genes, and the rest has no known cause. V, J and clone size reflect that table, while D and trimming were determined from the DNA. The sample contains roughly 14,000 clones, under 70% of them found a single time. The top ten clones comprise around 27% of the sample.

On the study overall, not on this receptor specifically: Effects of radiation dose or scheduling on the TCR repertoire could not be addressed with the single-armed trial design. Because pretreatment tumor biopsies were not available, the baseline intratumoral presence of clonotypes could not be determined. Only small tumor regions of approximately 0.98 g were available, so intratumoral heterogeneity was not captured. In blood, the top tumor clonotypes increased between baseline and 2 weeks post-radiation and then shrank by 4 weeks, which suggests that tumor-resident clones expanded only transiently. Compared with control tumors, irradiated tumors had a greater number of dominant CDR3 motifs, and these motifs made up a bigger portion of the repertoire. Irradiated tumors showed higher TCR clonality than controls, with the top 100 clonotypes averaging around 54% of the repertoire versus about 40% in nephrectomy-only tumors.

The time point label corresponds to: tumor resected at nephrectomy. According to the study, the label for this sample's treatment or condition signals: 15 Gy SBRT to primary tumor, nephrectomy 4 weeks later. Samples came from a clinical trial, in which primary renal cell carcinomas received 15 Gy stereotactic body radiation therapy followed by nephrectomy 4 weeks later. All patients had renal cell carcinoma with clear cell pathology. Tumors were dissociated mechanically, digested with collagenase/hyaluronidase at 37 degrees C, processed in gentleMACS C tubes, and stored in liquid nitrogen. Genomic DNA for TCR sequencing was prepared using the QIAamp DNA Blood Mini Kit (Qiagen). The analyses included only samples that passed all quality control checks. The germline V gene (reference sequence) supplies CDR1 SEHNR and CDR2 FQNEAQ. Trimming leaves V shorter by 4 bases and J shorter by 6 bases, with the junction holding 6 bases beyond the gene matches. The CDR3 holds 14 amino acids from the cysteine to the phenylalanine. The CDR3 DNA has 42 bases and is translated from base 1.

For this clone: Its antigen is still unknown. It has no much larger one-base neighbor in the sample; base qualities were not kept.

The sequence came from an older woman with renal cell carcinoma. Sequencing was performed on tumor tissue, taken from a patient whose treatment included radiotherapy and nephrectomy. This chain joins TRBV7-9 to TRBJ1-1; a stretch of 9 junction bases matches TRBD1. The bases read TGTGCCAGCAGCTCCGGACAGGGGTCGGCTGAAGCTTTCTTT. Translated, this gives CASSSGQGSAEAFF.